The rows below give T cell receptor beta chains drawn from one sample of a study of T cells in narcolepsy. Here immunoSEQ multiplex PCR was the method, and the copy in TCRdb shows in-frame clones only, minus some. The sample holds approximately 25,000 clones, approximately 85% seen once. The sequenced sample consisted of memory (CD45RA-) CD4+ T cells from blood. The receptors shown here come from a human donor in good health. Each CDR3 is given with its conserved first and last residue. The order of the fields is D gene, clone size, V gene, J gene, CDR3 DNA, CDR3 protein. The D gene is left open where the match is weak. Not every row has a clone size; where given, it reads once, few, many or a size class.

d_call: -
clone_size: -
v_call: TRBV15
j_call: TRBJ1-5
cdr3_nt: TGTGCCACCTCTGGAGGGGTTGGCAGGCGGGACCAGCCCCAGCATTTT
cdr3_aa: CATSGGVGRRDQPQHF

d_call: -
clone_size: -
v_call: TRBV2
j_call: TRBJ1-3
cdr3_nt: TGTGCCAGCAGCCCCGATTTTACTGGAAACACCATATATTTT
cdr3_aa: CASSPDFTGNTIYF

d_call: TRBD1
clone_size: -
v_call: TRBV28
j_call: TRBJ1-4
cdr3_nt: TGTGCCAGCAGTTCAGCCGCCTCGGGACAGGGGAGGGGGAAACTGTTTTTT
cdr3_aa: CASSSAASGQGRGKLFF

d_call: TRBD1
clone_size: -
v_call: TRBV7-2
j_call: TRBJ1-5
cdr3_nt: TGTGCCAGCAGCTTATACGGGGGGGTCGACAGGGTGCGTGGGAGTCCCCAGCATTTT
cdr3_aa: CASSLYGGVDRVRGSPQHF

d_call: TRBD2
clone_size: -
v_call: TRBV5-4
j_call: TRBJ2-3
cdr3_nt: TGTGCCAGCAGCCAACTACTAGCGGGCCTTTCCACAGATACGCAGTATTTT
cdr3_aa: CASSQLLAGLSTDTQYF

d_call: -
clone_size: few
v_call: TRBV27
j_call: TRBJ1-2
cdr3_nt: TGTGCCAGCAGTAATGGTCCTAACTATGGCTACACCTTC
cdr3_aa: CASSNGPNYGYTF

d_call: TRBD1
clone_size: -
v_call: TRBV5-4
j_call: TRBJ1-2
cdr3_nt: TGTGCCAGCAGCCCCAGGCAGGGGGCGAAAGGCTACACCTTC
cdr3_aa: CASSPRQGAKGYTF

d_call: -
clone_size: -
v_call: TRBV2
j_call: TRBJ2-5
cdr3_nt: TGTGCCAGCAGTGAAGGGTCGATCCAAGAGACCCAGTACTTC
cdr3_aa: CASSEGSIQETQYF

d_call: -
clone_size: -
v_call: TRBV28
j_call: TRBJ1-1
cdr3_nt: TGCGCCAGCAGCGGCCAGGGGAGGGGGAACACTGAAGCTTTCTTT
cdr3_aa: CASSGQGRGNTEAFF

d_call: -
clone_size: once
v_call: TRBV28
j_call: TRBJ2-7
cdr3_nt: TGTGCCAGCAGTTCCCCCGGCAACTCCTACGAGCAGTACTTC
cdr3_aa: CASSSPGNSYEQYF

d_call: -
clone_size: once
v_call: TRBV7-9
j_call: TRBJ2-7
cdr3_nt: TGTGCCAGCAGCTTAGGGCGGACCTACGAGCAGTACTTC
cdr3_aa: CASSLGRTYEQYF

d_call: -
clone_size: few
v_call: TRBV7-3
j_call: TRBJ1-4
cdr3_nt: TGTGCCAGCAGCTCGGTCGGTGAAAAACTGTTTTTT
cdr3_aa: CASSSVGEKLFF

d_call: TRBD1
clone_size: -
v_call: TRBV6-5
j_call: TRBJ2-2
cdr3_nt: TGTGCCAGCAGTTACTGGGCAGGGGGAGAGTCCGGGGAGCTGTTTTTT
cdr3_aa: CASSYWAGGESGELFF

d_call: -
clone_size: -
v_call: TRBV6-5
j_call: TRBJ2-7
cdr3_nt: TGTGCCAGCAGTTACTCCTCTACGAGGCAGTACTTC
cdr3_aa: CASSYSSTRQYF

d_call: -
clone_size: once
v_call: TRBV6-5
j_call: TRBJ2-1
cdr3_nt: TGTGCCAGCAGTTACTCCAGGGCGGGCAATGAGCAGTTCTTC
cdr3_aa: CASSYSRAGNEQFF

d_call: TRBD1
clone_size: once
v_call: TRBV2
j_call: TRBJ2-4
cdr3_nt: TGTGCCAGCAGAGTAGACAGGGGAGCCAAAAACATTCAGTACTTC
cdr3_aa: CASRVDRGAKNIQYF

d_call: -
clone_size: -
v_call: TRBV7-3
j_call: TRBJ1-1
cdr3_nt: TGTGCCAGCAGCTCAAAAGGTACGAACACTGAAGCTTTCTTT
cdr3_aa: CASSSKGTNTEAFF

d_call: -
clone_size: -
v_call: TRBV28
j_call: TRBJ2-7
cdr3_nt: TGTGCCAGCACCGCGGGAAGTACGAAGCAGTACTTC
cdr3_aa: CASTAGSTKQYF

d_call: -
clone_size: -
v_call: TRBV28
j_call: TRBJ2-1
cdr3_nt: TGTGCCAGCAGTTTATACACCAGGTGGCAGAATGAGCAGTTCTTC
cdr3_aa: CASSLYTRWQNEQFF

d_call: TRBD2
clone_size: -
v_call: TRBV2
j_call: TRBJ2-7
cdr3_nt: TGTGCCAGCAGTGGGACTAGCGGAACCTACGAGCAGTACTTC
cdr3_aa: CASSGTSGTYEQYF

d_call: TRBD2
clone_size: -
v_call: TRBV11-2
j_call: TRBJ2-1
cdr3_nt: TGTGCCAGCAGCTTAGGCGGGAGCGGCAATGAGCAGTTCTTC
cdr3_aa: CASSLGGSGNEQFF

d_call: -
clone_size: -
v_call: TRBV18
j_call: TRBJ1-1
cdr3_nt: TGTGCCAGCTCGCCACTTGATATCACTGAAGCTTTCTTT
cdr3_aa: CASSPLDITEAFF